Shown below are 14 T cell receptor beta chains from a single sample sequenced in a study of T cells expressing NK-cell markers. Each CDR3 protein gets one entry in TCRdb, which reprocessed the 5' RACE reads and gives no DNA. The sample table sets out about 160,000 distinct CDR3 sequences. Sequencing was carried out using blood T cells: a sorted CD56 or NKG2C T cell subset, CD4+ or CD8+ T cells, or bulk PBMC T cells (not recorded which). The receptors here all came from a man aged 18-69 years in good health.

The chain uses TRBV29-1 and TRBJ1-1; without DNA, the TCRdb call of TRBD1 cannot be checked. Germline values: CDR1 SQVTM, CDR2 ANQGSEA. This CDR3 comprises 12 residues. CDR3 loop: CSVLMGQGKAFF.

The V call is TRBV5-1, the J call TRBJ2-2. CDR1 is SGHRS and CDR2 is YFSETQ in the germline V gene. There are 14 residues in the CDR3. The CDR3 loop reads CASSLFSGTGELFF.

This chain uses TRBV6-8 with TRBJ1-5; TCRdb picks TRBD1, but there is no DNA to check that call. There are 13 residues in the CDR3. Germline V gene lookup returns CDR1 MNHGY and CDR2 SAAAGT. CDR3: CARIYRGPRPQHF.

The chain employs TRBV15 and TRBJ2-5; TCRdb proposes TRBD1, but this gene call is untestable without DNA. The germline V gene encodes CDR1 LNHNV and CDR2 YYDKDF (reference sequence). CDR3 length equals 15 residues. The CDR3 sequence: CATSRETGGRETQYF. Variable domain in full (rest from reference TRBV15 and TRBJ2-5): DAMVIQNPRYQVTQFGKPVTLSCSQTLNHNVMYWYQQKSSQAPKLLFHYYDKDFNNEADTPDNFQSRRPNTSFCFLDIRSPGLGDTAMYLCATSRETGGRETQYFGPGTRLLVL.

The chain carries TRBV27 and TRBJ2-2; there is no DNA to check the TCRdb D call of TRBD1. Germline values: CDR1 MNHEY, CDR2 SMNVEV (reference sequence). This CDR3 comprises 16 residues. CDR3 sequence reads: CASSPQGGGKVGELFF.

The chain joins TRBV2 to TRBJ1-6. The germline V gene encodes CDR1 SNHLY and CDR2 FYNNEI. This CDR3 region has 16 residues. CDR3 residues: CASRDSPSIYNSPLHF.

This chain uses TRBV28 with TRBJ1-3. Germline V CDR1 and CDR2: MDHEN, SYDVKM. This CDR3 contains 12 residues. CDR3 sequence: CASESVENTIYF. The full variable domain, with the rest looked up from reference TRBV28 and TRBJ1-3, is DVKVTQSSRYLVKRTGEKVFLECVQDMDHENMFWYRQDPGLGLRLIYFSYDVKMKEKGDIPEGYSVSREKKERFSLILESASTNQTSMYLCASESVENTIYFGEGSWLTVV.

The chain links TRBV4-2 to TRBJ1-1. The CDR3 extends over 14 amino acids. CDR1 and CDR2 (germline): LGHNA, YNFKEQ. Here the CDR3 reads CASSRDTMNTEAFF.

The rearrangement links TRBV5-8 to TRBJ2-5; TCRdb's D gene call, TRBD2, goes unchecked for lack of DNA. This CDR3 is 15 amino acids long. CDR1 is SGHTS and CDR2 is YDEGEE in the germline V gene. CDR3 sequence: CASSRRSGGRETQYF.

The V call is TRBV13, the J call TRBJ1-1; TCRdb selects TRBD1, and the lack of DNA leaves this call unchecked. The CDR3 consists of 17 residues. Germline V gene data show CDR1 as PRHDT and CDR2 as FYEKMQ (reference sequence). Here the CDR3 reads CASSLRGQGALNTEAFF.

This chain links TRBV7-9 with TRBJ1-1; TCRdb's D call, TRBD1, is unchecked because there is no DNA. Germline CDR1 reads SEHNR; CDR2 reads FQNEAQ (reference sequence). The CDR3 length is 16 residues. The CDR3 sequence is CASSLGTGGEITEAFF.

This chain uses TRBV6-1 with TRBJ2-2; TCRdb calls TRBD1, which cannot be checked without DNA. The CDR3 runs 14 residues. CDR1 and CDR2 (germline): MNHNS, SASEGT. The CDR3 sequence is CASTDREGTGELFF.

The rearrangement joins TRBV7-6 to TRBJ2-1. The CDR3 length is 17 residues. CDR1 is SGHVS, CDR2 FNYEAQ, per germline. CDR3 loop: CASSPYQRGTSYNEQFF.

CDR3: CASSLDDLGQQETQYF. The chain joins TRBV11-2 to TRBJ2-5; TCRdb names TRBD1, which stays unverified in the absence of DNA. The length of the CDR3 is 16 residues. CDR1 is SGHAT, CDR2 FQNNGV, per germline.